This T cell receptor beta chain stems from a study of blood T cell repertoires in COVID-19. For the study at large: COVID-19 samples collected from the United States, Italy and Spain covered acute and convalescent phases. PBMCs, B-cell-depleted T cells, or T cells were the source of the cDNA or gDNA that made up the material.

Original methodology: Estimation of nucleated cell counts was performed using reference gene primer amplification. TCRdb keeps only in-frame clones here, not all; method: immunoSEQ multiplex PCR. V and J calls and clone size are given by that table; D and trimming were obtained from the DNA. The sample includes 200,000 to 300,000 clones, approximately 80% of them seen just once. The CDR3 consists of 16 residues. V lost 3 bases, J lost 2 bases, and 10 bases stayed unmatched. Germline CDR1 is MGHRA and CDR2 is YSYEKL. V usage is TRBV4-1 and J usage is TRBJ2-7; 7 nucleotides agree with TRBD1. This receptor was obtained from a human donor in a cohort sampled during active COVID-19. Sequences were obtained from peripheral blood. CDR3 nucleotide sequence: TGCGCCAGCAGCCACCGGGGACAGACGTTTACCTACGAGCAGTACTTC. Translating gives CASSHRGQTFTYEQYF.